This record looks at one T cell receptor beta chain sequence and its context. J was trimmed by 8 bases and V by 3 bases; bases with no gene match: 2. CDR1 and CDR2 (germline): SGDLS, YYNGEE. CDR3 size: 13 residues. Libraries were prepared by immunoSEQ multiplex PCR; TCRdb keeps only in-frame clonotypes and omits some of them. The sample includes roughly 60,000 clones, approximately 80% seen only once; the top ten take around 30%. The data are from a study of blood T cell repertoires in COVID-19. Sequencing used peripheral blood. The chain combines TRBV9 with TRBJ2-1, with 10 positions matching TRBD1. The sequence was collected from a human donor in a cohort sampled during active COVID-19. The CDR3 DNA reads as TGTGCCAGCAGCGAGGGGACAGGGGATGAGCAGTTCTTC. This translates into CASSEGTGDEQFF.